This T cell receptor beta chain is from a study of blood T cell repertoires in COVID-19. For the study at large: PBMCs, B-cell-depleted T cells, or T cells were the source of the cDNA or gDNA that made up the material.

Sequencing used immunoSEQ multiplex PCR; TCRdb keeps in-frame clones, though not all of them. Here the sample spans some 230,000 clones, roughly 84% being singletons. V lost 4 bases and J lost 6; bases outside the gene matches: 12. The CDR3 length is 16 residues. The germline CDR1 and CDR2 sequences are SGHNT and YYREEE (reference sequence). What was sequenced was peripheral blood. The V call is TRBV5-4, the J call TRBJ2-2; 7 nucleotides match TRBD1. This receptor was taken from a woman between 45 and 65 years old with acute or convalescent COVID-19. The CDR3 loop reads CASSARTGRDPGELFF. CDR3 DNA: TGTGCCAGCAGCGCTAGGACAGGCAGGGACCCCGGGGAGCTGTTTTTT.